Below are 23 T cell receptor beta chains sequenced from a single sample in a study of CD8+CD57+ T cells in acquired aplastic anemia. The study profiled TCR beta VDJ and CDR3 using genomic DNA as template. TCRdb re-called the reads through MiXCR, storing one row per CDR3 protein. The sample lists 150,000 or so distinct CDR3 sequences, less than 60% seen once, with 12% in the top ten. Patients sequenced had flow cytometry evidence of CD8+CD57+ cell expansion. The sequenced sample was sorted CD4+, CD8+, or CD8+CD57+ T cells (not recorded which) from PBMCs. Receptors originate from a human donor with aplastic anemia.

V gene TRBV10-3 combines with J gene TRBJ2-6, with D unresolved. The V gene lost 8 bases and the J gene lost 1 base, with 6 bases spanning the gap. CDR3 length: 13 residues. Germline V gene lookup returns CDR1 ENHRY and CDR2 SYGVKD. CDR3 sequence reads: CAIGVSGANVLTF. The CDR3 nucleotides are TGTGCCATCGGGGTATCTGGGGCCAACGTCCTGACTTTC.

This chain connects TRBV15 to TRBJ1-3; no firm D call. V lost 0 bases and J 0 bases, leaving 6 bases between the germline ends. CDR1 and CDR2 (germline): LNHNV, YYDKDF (reference sequence). The CDR3 spans 15 residues. CDR3 in DNA: TGTGCCACCAGCAGAGATGGCAACTCTGGAAACACCATATATTTT. Protein sequence: CATSRDGNSGNTIYF. Variable domain in full (rest from reference TRBV15 and TRBJ1-3): DAMVIQNPRYQVTQFGKPVTLSCSQTLNHNVMYWYQQKSSQAPKLLFHYYDKDFNNEADTPDNFQSRRPNTSFCFLDIRSPGLGDTAMYLCATSRDGNSGNTIYFGEGSWLTVV.

The rearrangement joins TRBV6-1 to TRBJ2-7, with D perhaps TRBD2 (6 bases). Germline assignment: CDR1 MNHNS and CDR2 SASEGT. CDR3 size: 15 residues. The V end was cut by 3 bases, the J end by 4 bases, with 16 bases between. CDR3 DNA: TGTGCCAGCAGTGAGGTCCCCGGAGGGACGTACGAGCAGTACTTC. It encodes CASSEVPGGTYEQYF.

The chain recombines TRBV10-3 with TRBJ1-1; D uncertain. The CDR3 totals 14 residues. Looked up from germline, CDR1 is ENHRY and CDR2 is SYGVKD. V was cut by 8 bases and J by 7 bases, with 20 bases left in between. CDR3 region: CAIGIREGRSEAFF. The CDR3 DNA follows: TGTGCCATCGGGATTCGGGAGGGTCGGAGTGAAGCTTTCTTT.

The chain uses TRBV7-8 and TRBJ2-1, with D perhaps matching TRBD2 (7 bases). Trimming removed 5 bases at V and 0 bases at J, with 14 bases between. This CDR3 is built from 16 residues. Looked up from germline, CDR1 is SGHVS and CDR2 is FQNEAQ. The CDR3 DNA follows: TGTGCCAGCAGCCCGCGGGGGCGAAGCTCCTACAATGAGCAGTTCTTC. It codes for CASSPRGRSSYNEQFF.

This chain uses TRBV19 with TRBJ2-3, with D possibly being TRBD1 (8 bases). Germline V CDR1 and CDR2: LNHDA, SQIVND (reference sequence). V dropped 11 bases and J dropped 5 bases, with 20 bases sitting between them. This CDR3 contains 14 residues. CDR3 DNA sequence: TGTGCCGTGGGGGGGCAGGGGGCGAGAGATACGCAGTATTTT. Protein: CAVGGQGARDTQYF.

This clonotype turned up a few times. V is TRBV10-3 and J is TRBJ1-5; 9 bases map to TRBD1. The length of the CDR3 is 14 residues. The V and J ends lost 6 bases and 2 bases, in that order; junction bases with no gene match: 2. Germline V gene sequence: CDR1 ENHRY, CDR2 SYGVKD. The CDR3 DNA follows: TGTGCCATCAGGGACAGGGGTGGCAATCAGCCCCAGCATTTT. Amino acid sequence: CAIRDRGGNQPQHF.

This clonotype was seen at least ten times. The chain combines TRBV19 with TRBJ2-1; TRBD2 matches at 9 bases. This CDR3 has 15 amino acids. CDR1 LNHDA and CDR2 SQIVND come from the germline V gene (reference sequence). The junction had 5 bases not matched to a gene; V was cut back by 1 base and J by 7 bases. CDR3 coding DNA: TGTGCCAGTAGTATAGGCGGGGGGGCGCGGAATGAGCAGTTCTTC. It yields the protein CASSIGGGARNEQFF.

The V gene is TRBV7-3, the J gene TRBJ2-5; 8 nucleotides agree with TRBD1. Trimming removed 6 bases from V and 4 bases from J; junction bases left unmatched: 4. Germline CDR1 and CDR2: SGHTA and FQGTGA. CDR3 length: 13 amino acids. The CDR3 DNA is TGTGCCAGCAGAACAGGGGGATTAGAGACCCAGTACTTC. This codes for CASRTGGLETQYF.

This clonotype was detected a few times. The genes are TRBV7-2 and TRBJ1-2, with D uncertain. Germline V gene sequence: CDR1 SGHTA, CDR2 FQGNSA. The CDR3 loop spans 12 amino acids. V dropped 5 bases and J dropped 3 bases, with 7 bases sitting between them. CDR3 protein: CASSRQDYGYTF. CDR3 coding DNA: TGTGCCAGCAGCCGACAAGACTATGGCTACACCTTC.

This clonotype was found a few times. This sequence joins TRBV7-8 and TRBJ1-1; D is undetermined. V lost 1 base to trimming and J lost 0 bases, with 3 bases between them. This CDR3 comprises 13 residues. CDR1 and CDR2 from the germline V gene are SGHVS and FQNEAQ. Here the CDR3 DNA reads TGTGCCAGCAGCTTAGTGATGAACACTGAAGCTTTCTTT. Protein: CASSLVMNTEAFF.

This clonotype occurred a few times. J is TRBJ2-1 and V is TRBV4-3, with D tentatively TRBD1 or TRBD2 (5 bases each). Germline CDR1 LGHNA, CDR2 YSLEER. Trimming removed 4 bases at V and 6 bases at J, with 13 bases between. This CDR3 is built from 14 residues. CDR3 bases: TGCGCCAGCAGCCTCTCGACTGGGGGCAATGAGCAGTTCTTC. Translated: CASSLSTGGNEQFF.

The chain links TRBV7-2 to TRBJ2-7, with TRBD1 matching 8 bases. V lost 2 bases to trimming and J lost 2 bases; unmatched junction nucleotides: 2. The germline V gene has CDR1 SGHTA and CDR2 FQGNSA. The CDR3 is 14 amino acids. The CDR3 loop is CASSLQGAAYEQYF. In DNA form, the CDR3 reads TGTGCCAGCAGCTTACAGGGGGCTGCCTACGAGCAGTACTTC. Supplemented by reference TRBV7-2 and TRBJ2-7, the full variable domain reads GAGVSQSPSNKVTEKGKDVELRCDPISGHTALYWYRQSLGQGLEFLIYFQGNSAPDKSGLPSDRFSAERTGGSVSTLTIQRTQQEDSAVYLCASSLQGAAYEQYFGPGTRLTVT.

There are many counts of this clonotype. This chain connects TRBV4-3 to TRBJ1-2; D not resolved. Germline assignment: CDR1 LGHNA and CDR2 YSLEER. V lost 0 bases and J 1 base, leaving 9 bases between the germline ends. The CDR3 covers 15 residues. The CDR3 DNA follows: TGCGCCAGCAGCCAAGAGCGCAGTATTAACTATGGCTACACCTTC. Translation: CASSQERSINYGYTF.

V is TRBV2 and J is TRBJ2-5; 9 positions agree with TRBD1. The CDR3 totals 15 residues. The germline CDR1 and CDR2 sequences are SNHLY and FYNNEI. The J segment lost 4 bases and the V segment lost 1 base, leaving 4 bases of the junction unmatched. CDR3 residues: CASSEDRGLGETQYF. DNA for the CDR3: TGTGCCAGCAGTGAAGACAGGGGGCTTGGAGAGACCCAGTACTTC. Full variable domain (rest looked up from reference TRBV2 and TRBJ2-5): EPEVTQTPSHQVTQMGQEVILRCVPISNHLYFYWYRQILGQKVEFLVSFYNNEISEKSEIFDDQFSVERPDGSNFTLKIRSTKLEDSAMYFCASSEDRGLGETQYFGPGTRLLVL.

This clonotype was found many times. V usage is TRBV5-1 and J usage is TRBJ2-7; D tentatively reads TRBD1 or TRBD2 (5 bases each). The CDR3 is made up of 12 amino acids. The germline V gene encodes CDR1 SGHRS and CDR2 YFSETQ. With 3 bases removed from V and 5 bases from J, the gap between germline ends came to 9 bases. CDR3 loop: CASSYRDDEQYF. DNA for the CDR3: TGCGCCAGCAGCTACCGGGACGACGAGCAGTACTTC.

The rearrangement links TRBV2 to TRBJ1-1, with 8 bases aligning to TRBD1. The CDR3 has 12 amino acids. Trimming cost V 8 bases and J 9 bases; bases outside gene matches: 8. CDR1 and CDR2 from the germline V gene are SNHLY and FYNNEI. The CDR3 spells CASVHRGLQAFF. CDR3 DNA sequence: TGTGCCAGCGTACACAGGGGGTTGCAAGCTTTCTTT.

The chain joins TRBV4-1 to TRBJ1-5; unclear D gene. V lost 0 bases to trimming and J lost 6 bases, with 6 bases between them. CDR1 and CDR2 (germline): MGHRA, YSYEKL. There are 13 residues in the CDR3. CDR3 DNA sequence: TGCGCCAGCAGCCAAGATGCGGTTCAGCCCCAGCATTTT. Its translation is CASSQDAVQPQHF.

This clonotype was seen repeatedly, ten times or more. The rearrangement joins TRBV20-1 to TRBJ2-3, with D perhaps assigned TRBD1 or TRBD2 (5 bases each). The length of the CDR3 is 14 residues. Trimming left V 3 bases short and J 6 bases short, with 16 bases between. Germline V gene data show CDR1 as DFQATT and CDR2 as SNEGSKA (reference sequence). In nucleotides, the CDR3 is TGCAGTGCTAGTGACTACCCCAGGGAGGATACGCAGTATTTT. This sequence encodes CSASDYPREDTQYF.

This clonotype was counted at least ten times. This chain connects TRBV13 to TRBJ1-1, with D tentatively TRBD1 (5 bases). V was shortened by 1 base and J by 3 bases, with 6 bases between the two germline ends. The CDR3 is 13 amino acids. CDR1 and CDR2 (germline): PRHDT, FYEKMQ (reference sequence). The CDR3 sequence: CASSLVGDTEAFF. DNA for the CDR3: TGTGCCAGCAGCTTAGTAGGGGACACTGAAGCTTTCTTT.

Only a few counts were recorded for this clonotype. This chain connects TRBV10-1 to TRBJ2-1, with D possibly TRBD1 on 6 matching bases. This CDR3 comprises 12 residues. Looked up from germline, CDR1 is WNHNN and CDR2 is SYGVQD (reference sequence). Trimming pared 3 bases from V and 7 bases from J, leaving 7 bases between. CDR3 in DNA: TGCGCCAGCAGTGATACAGGGAATGAGCAGTTCTTC. Translated: CASSDTGNEQFF.

This clonotype was detected only once. The J gene is TRBJ2-7, the V gene TRBV2; 10 nucleotides line up with TRBD1. The germline V gene has CDR1 SNHLY and CDR2 FYNNEI. CDR3 size: 14 residues. The J segment lost 5 bases and the V segment lost 4 bases, leaving 5 bases of the junction unmatched. The DNA for the CDR3 is TGTGCCAGCAGTGCAGACAGGGGGCTAGACGAGCAGTACTTC. This translates into CASSADRGLDEQYF.

The table lists this clonotype with many counts. This rearrangement joins TRBV6-5 to TRBJ2-3; D remains ambiguous. The CDR3 has 14 amino acids. Trimming shortened V by 4 bases and J by 3 bases, and 11 bases separated the two germline ends. Germline CDR1 MNHEY, CDR2 SVGAGI. This chain's CDR3 is CASSSALATDTQYF. CDR3 DNA sequence: TGTGCCAGCAGTTCGGCCCTGGCTACAGATACGCAGTATTTT.